The entry below gives a single T cell receptor (beta chain) sequence along with its context. This record comes from a study of memory CD4+ T cells and cytomegalovirus serostatus. On the study more broadly: This sample comes from healthy Belgian adults, fewer than 10 CMV seropositive, 24 seronegative.

The V gene lost 1 base and the J gene lost 8 bases, with 5 bases spanning the gap. Per the germline V gene, CDR1 is SNHLY and CDR2 is FYNNEI. The CDR3 totals 12 residues. Original handling: After removing out-of-frame reads, approximately 2.2 million distinct TCRbeta sequences remained. Generated by immunoSEQ multiplex PCR, the TCRdb table keeps only in-frame clones and is missing some. The DNA was the basis for D and trimming; V, J and clone size are from that table. The table records tens of thousands of clones, 82% of them present only once. The sort gate was single viable CD3+CD4+CD8-CD45RO+ cells for memory CD4+ T cells. CD4+ T cells were isolated by positive magnetic selection.

The sequence was obtained from an adult in good health and CMV-seronegative. The sequencing sample was made of memory CD4+ T cells from blood. This rearrangement joins TRBV2 to TRBJ1-4; D unresolved. CDR3 DNA: TGTGCCAGCAGTGAAGTCAGGGAAAAACTGTTTTTT. Translated: CASSEVREKLFF.